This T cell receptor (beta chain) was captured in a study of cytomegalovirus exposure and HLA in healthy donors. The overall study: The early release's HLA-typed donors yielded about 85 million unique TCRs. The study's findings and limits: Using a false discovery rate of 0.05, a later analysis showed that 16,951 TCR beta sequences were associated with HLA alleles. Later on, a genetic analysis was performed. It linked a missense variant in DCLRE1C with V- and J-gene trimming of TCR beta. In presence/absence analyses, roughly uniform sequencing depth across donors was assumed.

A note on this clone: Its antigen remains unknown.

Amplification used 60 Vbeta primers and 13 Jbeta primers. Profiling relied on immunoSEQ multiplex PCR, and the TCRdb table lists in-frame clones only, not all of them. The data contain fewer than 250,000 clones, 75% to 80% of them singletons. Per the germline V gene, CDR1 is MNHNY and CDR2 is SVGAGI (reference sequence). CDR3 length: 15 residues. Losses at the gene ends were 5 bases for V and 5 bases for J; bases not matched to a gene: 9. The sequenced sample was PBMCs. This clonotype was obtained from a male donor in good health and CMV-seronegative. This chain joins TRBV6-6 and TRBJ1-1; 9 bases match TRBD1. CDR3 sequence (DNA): TGTGCCAGCAGTCATATACAGGGGGCGAGGACTGAAGCTTTCTTT. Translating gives CASSHIQGARTEAFF.